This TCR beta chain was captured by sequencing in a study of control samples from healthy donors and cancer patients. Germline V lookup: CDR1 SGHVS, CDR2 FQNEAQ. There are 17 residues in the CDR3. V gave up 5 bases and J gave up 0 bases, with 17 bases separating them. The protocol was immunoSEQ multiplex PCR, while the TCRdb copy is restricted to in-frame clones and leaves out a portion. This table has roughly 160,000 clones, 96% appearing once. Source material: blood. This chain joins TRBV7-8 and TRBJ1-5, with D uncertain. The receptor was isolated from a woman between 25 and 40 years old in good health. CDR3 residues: CASSPRATAFSNQPQHF. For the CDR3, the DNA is TGTGCCAGCAGCCCGCGGGCCACAGCCTTTAGCAATCAGCCCCAGCATTTT.